These 19 T cell receptor beta chains were all obtained from the same sample, sequenced in a study of cytomegalovirus exposure and HLA in healthy donors. The study ran its PCR with 60 Vbeta and 13 Jbeta primers. Sequenced by immunoSEQ multiplex PCR; TCRdb stores in-frame clones only, minus some. The data hold 98,000 or so clones, with 60% to 85% observed a single time. Sequencing was done on a sample of PBMCs. Every receptor here comes from a woman between 18 and 29 years old in good health and CMV-seropositive.

The chain links TRBV13 to TRBJ2-1; D is uncertain. The V end was cut by 3 bases, the J end by 1 base, with 10 bases between. Looked up from germline, CDR1 is PRHDT and CDR2 is FYEKMQ (reference sequence). This CDR3 comprises 15 residues. The CDR3 loop reads CASSFGRFSYNEQFF. The CDR3 DNA is TGTGCCAGCAGCTTTGGTAGATTTTCCTACAATGAGCAGTTCTTC.

The chain couples TRBV10-3 to TRBJ2-5; 8 bases are a match to TRBD1. Germline CDR1 ENHRY, CDR2 SYGVKD. The ends lost 8 bases at V and 5 bases at J; junction bases unmatched: 7. The length of the CDR3 is 13 residues. The CDR3 reads CAIRPGGTETQYF. For the CDR3, the DNA is TGTGCCATCCGTCCAGGGGGCACGGAGACCCAGTACTTC.

This chain links TRBV6-5 with TRBJ2-3, with a possible D match to TRBD1 (7 bases). The CDR3 is made up of 13 amino acids. Germline CDR1 is MNHEY and CDR2 is SVGAGI. Trimming pared 6 bases from V and 3 bases from J, leaving 10 bases between. The CDR3, as DNA: TGTGCCAGCAGCCAGGGGGGAACAGATACGCAGTATTTT. It yields the protein CASSQGGTDTQYF.

V is TRBV7-6 and J is TRBJ2-7; the D gene is possibly TRBD1 (6 bases). This CDR3 is 14 amino acids long. Germline lookup yields CDR1 SGHVS and CDR2 FNYEAQ. Trimming cost V 5 bases and J 0 bases, with 11 bases left between them. The CDR3 here is CASSPGTRSYEQYF. In DNA, the CDR3 is TGTGCCAGCAGCCCAGGGACACGCTCCTACGAGCAGTACTTC.

This chain uses TRBV9 with TRBJ1-1, with D unresolved. Trimming cost V 0 bases and J 3 bases, with 9 bases left between them. The CDR3 is 14 residues long. Germline CDR1 is SGDLS and CDR2 is YYNGEE. The CDR3 nucleotides read TGTGCCAGCAGCGTAGGAATAACAGACACTGAAGCTTTCTTT. This translates into CASSVGITDTEAFF.

The CDR3 DNA reads TGTGCCAGCCTAGGCGGGAGCGATGAGCAGTTCTTC. This sequence encodes CASLGGSDEQFF. The chain carries TRBV6-5 and TRBJ2-1; 7 bases are a match to TRBD2. With 8 bases clipped from V and 8 bases from J, the junction kept 6 bases outside the gene matches. Germline lookup yields CDR1 MNHEY and CDR2 SVGAGI. The CDR3 sequence is 12 residues long.

This clone was observed a single time. The DNA of the CDR3 is TGCGCCAGCAGCAAAAACCCCTTGACCGGGACAGGGAAACCCCCAGAGCAGTACTTC. This encodes CASSKNPLTGTGKPPEQYF. The chain uses TRBV5-1 and TRBJ2-7, with 9 bases identical to TRBD1. V gave up 4 bases and J gave up 7 bases; unmatched junction bases: 24. This CDR3 contains 19 residues. Germline-derived CDR1 and CDR2 are SGHRS and YFSETQ.

This chain joins TRBV5-4 and TRBJ1-3, with 7 nucleotides matching TRBD1. Germline CDR1 reads SGHNT; CDR2 reads YYREEE (reference sequence). This CDR3 comprises 16 residues. V shed 0 bases, J shed 0 bases, and the junction held 3 bases outside the gene matches. As DNA, the CDR3 is TGTGCCAGCAGCTTGGGACAGGGAGTCTCTGGAAACACCATATATTTT. Its translation is CASSLGQGVSGNTIYF.

This rearrangement joins TRBV7-3 to TRBJ2-2; D unclear. The V and J ends lost 1 base and 6 bases respectively, with 15 bases between them. The CDR3 covers 16 residues. Germline values: CDR1 SGHTA, CDR2 FQGTGA. As DNA, the CDR3 is TGTGCCAGCAGCTTAATTGCGGCTAGTCGGGCCGGGGAGCTGTTTTTT. Translation gives CASSLIAASRAGELFF.

The rearrangement uses TRBV13 and TRBJ2-3; D is unclear. CDR1 and CDR2 from the germline V gene are PRHDT and FYEKMQ (reference sequence). Trimming took off 1 base at V and 2 bases at J, with 7 bases between the two ends. CDR3 length: 14 amino acids. The CDR3 DNA sequence: TGTGCCAGCAGCTTAGCGGGTCCCACAGATACGCAGTATTTT. Its translation: CASSLAGPTDTQYF.

The chain is built from TRBV6-4 and TRBJ2-1; 9 bases match TRBD2. V lost 3 bases to trimming and J lost 5 bases; unmatched junction nucleotides: 2. Germline V gives CDR1 MRHNA, CDR2 SNTAGT. CDR3 length: 14 residues. The DNA for the CDR3 is TGTGCCAGCAGTGAGGGACTAGCACACAATGAGCAGTTCTTC. Amino acid sequence: CASSEGLAHNEQFF.

This clone was counted once. The rearrangement joins TRBV10-2 to TRBJ2-7, with a weak D call TRBD2 (6 bases). Between the trimmed V and J ends, which lost 4 bases and 9 bases, there was a span of 16 bases. CDR3 length: 13 amino acids. Germline CDR1 is WSHSY and CDR2 is SAAADI. CDR3 coding DNA: TGCGCCAGCAGTGTGGAGGGGAGTACCGTGCAGTACTTC. This encodes CASSVEGSTVQYF.

V and J are TRBV19 and TRBJ1-1; D perhaps matches TRBD1 (5 bases). Trimming removed 3 bases at V and 4 bases at J, with 9 bases between. Germline V lookup: CDR1 LNHDA, CDR2 SQIVND (reference sequence). The CDR3 is 13 residues long. CDR3 bases: TGTGCCAGTAGTATTGGGGGAGGCACTGAAGCTTTCTTT. It specifies CASSIGGGTEAFF. The full variable domain, its missing parts supplied by reference TRBV19 and TRBJ1-1, is DGGITQSPKYLFRKEGQNVTLSCEQNLNHDAMYWYRQDPGQGLRLIYYSQIVNDFQKGDIAEGYSVSREKKESFPLTVTSAQKNPTAFYLCASSIGGGTEAFFGQGTRLTVV.

J is TRBJ2-3 and V is TRBV19; the match to TRBD1 covers 8 bases. CDR3 length: 16 residues. CDR1 is LNHDA, CDR2 SQIVND, per germline (reference sequence). The V and J ends lost 3 bases and 3 bases, in that order; junction bases with no gene match: 8. The CDR3 loop is CASSIQGQGLTDTQYF. CDR3 nucleotide sequence: TGTGCCAGTAGTATCCAAGGACAGGGTCTAACAGATACGCAGTATTTT.

This chain links TRBV5-6 with TRBJ2-5; D is undetermined. V shed 2 bases and J shed 6 bases, with 11 bases lying between them. CDR1 and CDR2 (germline): SGHDT, YYEEEE. The CDR3 runs to 13 residues. CDR3 sequence reads: CASSFAASKTQYF. CDR3 bases: TGTGCCAGCAGCTTCGCTGCGAGCAAGACCCAGTACTTC.

The J gene is TRBJ2-7, the V gene TRBV2, with 10 bases matching TRBD2. CDR1 and CDR2 (germline): SNHLY, FYNNEI. V dropped 7 bases and J dropped 3; count of bases not matched to a gene: 12. This CDR3 comprises 16 residues. CDR3 in amino acids: CASTPLAGATYYEQYF. DNA of the CDR3: TGTGCCAGCACCCCTCTAGCGGGAGCAACCTACTACGAGCAGTACTTC.

This chain joins TRBV4-2 and TRBJ2-7; 8 nucleotides match TRBD1. The CDR3 is made up of 15 amino acids. Trimming removed 1 base from V and 1 base from J; junction bases left unmatched: 3. Germline V gives CDR1 LGHNA, CDR2 YNFKEQ. CDR3 nucleotides: TGTGCCAGCAGCCAAGCCGGACAGGGTTCCTACGAGCAGTACTTC. Translating it yields CASSQAGQGSYEQYF.

The chain recombines TRBV18 with TRBJ1-1, with D possibly TRBD1 on 5 matching bases. Germline CDR1 and CDR2: KGHSH and LQKENI. This CDR3 spans 14 amino acids. V dropped 5 bases and J dropped 2 bases, with 12 bases sitting between them. The CDR3 is CASSRPTENTEAFF. CDR3 DNA: TGTGCCAGCTCAAGACCGACAGAAAACACTGAAGCTTTCTTT.

The CDR3 bases are TGCGCCAGCAGGCTAGCGGGAGAGAATGCAGATACGCAGTATTTT. The encoded protein is CASRLAGENADTQYF. The genes are TRBV5-1 and TRBJ2-3; 10 positions match TRBD2. The CDR3 runs to 15 residues. The trim removed 5 bases at V and 4 bases at J, leaving 7 bases unmatched. Germline loops: CDR1 SGHRS, CDR2 YFSETQ.